The 23 T cell receptor beta chains below were found in one sample sequenced in a study of radiotherapy plus CTLA-4 blockade in lung cancer. The repertoire was sequenced with immunoSEQ multiplex PCR; TCRdb's copy has only in-frame clones and lacks some. The table includes some 78,000 clones, about 86% detected once. The sample in question was peripheral blood, obtained from a patient treated with radiotherapy plus ipilimumab. These receptor sequences come from a human donor with non-small cell lung cancer who had a partial response to radiotherapy plus ipilimumab.

The chain carries TRBV18 and TRBJ2-1; 8 bases align to TRBD2. The CDR3 totals 15 residues. Trimming at V came to 6 bases and at J to 7 bases, leaving 11 bases not matched to a gene. Germline lookup yields CDR1 KGHSH and CDR2 LQKENI. The CDR3 nucleotides are TGTGCCAGCTCCTTTGACGGAGCGGGAGTGAATGAGCAGTTCTTC. This encodes CASSFDGAGVNEQFF.

This clone has a handful of counts. This chain connects TRBV6-5 to TRBJ1-3; D not resolved. This CDR3 contains 14 residues. V dropped 5 bases and J dropped 1 base, with 9 bases sitting between them. Germline V gives CDR1 MNHEY, CDR2 SVGAGI. CDR3 protein: CASSDYSSGNTIYF. The CDR3 region has the DNA TGTGCCAGCAGTGACTATTCTTCTGGAAACACCATATATTTT.

The V gene is TRBV7-2, the J gene TRBJ2-1, with 9 bases that match TRBD1. From germline, CDR1 is SGHTA and CDR2 FQGNSA. CDR3 size: 19 residues. V shed 1 base and J 3 bases; nucleotides not matched to a gene: 13. The CDR3 protein is CASSLEGTGMTSRYNEQFF. As DNA, the CDR3 is TGTGCCAGCAGCTTAGAGGGGACAGGGATGACGAGCCGCTACAATGAGCAGTTCTTC.

The chain recombines TRBV19 with TRBJ2-7; 11 nucleotides line up with TRBD2. This CDR3 spans 18 amino acids. The V segment lost 3 bases and the J segment 3 bases; nucleotides outside the gene matches: 13. CDR1 is LNHDA, CDR2 SQIVND, per germline (reference sequence). CDR3 residues: CASSMPPKTSGASYEQYF. Written as DNA, the CDR3 is TGTGCCAGTAGTATGCCCCCCAAGACTAGCGGGGCGAGCTACGAGCAGTACTTC.

The chain joins TRBV11-2 to TRBJ2-2; 8 nucleotides align to TRBD2. Trimming at V came to 4 bases and at J to 0 bases, leaving 7 bases not matched to a gene. CDR1 and CDR2 (germline): SGHAT, FQNNGV. CDR3 length: 17 amino acids. The CDR3 DNA reads as TGTGCCAGCAGCTCTATCGGGAGGGCCGCGAACACCGGGGAGCTGTTTTTT. It specifies CASSSIGRAANTGELFF.

The chain employs TRBV29-1 and TRBJ2-1; the match to TRBD2 covers 11 bases. The CDR3 has 15 amino acids. Germline V gene lookup returns CDR1 SQVTM and CDR2 ANQGSEA. The V segment lost 3 bases and the J segment 9 bases; nucleotides outside the gene matches: 10. In nucleotides, the CDR3 is TGCAGCGTTGAGCGAGGAGTAGCGGGAGGGCGTGAGCAGTTCTTC. Translating gives CSVERGVAGGREQFF.

This clone was found once. The CDR3 is CASSDRGRTYEQYF. The DNA of the CDR3 is TGTGCCAGCAGTGACAGGGGGCGTACCTACGAGCAGTACTTC. The V and J genes are TRBV6-1 and TRBJ2-7; 8 nucleotides align to TRBD1. Germline CDR1 MNHNS, CDR2 SASEGT. The CDR3 totals 14 residues. Trimming took 3 bases from V and 2 from J; bases not matched to a gene: 3.

This clone was observed many times. The junction departs from germline at one end; a sequencing error may be responsible. The CDR3 DNA is TGTGCCAGCAGTGCGACCGGGACAGCAATTCGGGCTATAGAATTT. Protein sequence: CASSATGTAIRAIEF. This chain links TRBV6-7 with TRBJ1-4; TRBD1 matches 7 bases. TRBV6-7 is designated an ORF whose function remains uncertain. This CDR3 is built from 15 residues.

J is TRBJ2-1 and V is TRBV7-6; 10 bases align to TRBD2. Trimming removed 1 base from V and 5 bases from J; junction bases left unmatched: 2. The CDR3 loop spans 15 amino acids. Germline lookup yields CDR1 SGHVS and CDR2 FNYEAQ. The CDR3 DNA reads as TGTGCCAGCAGCTTAGGGACTAGCGGACACAATGAGCAGTTCTTC. As protein: CASSLGTSGHNEQFF.

The chain combines TRBV19 with TRBJ2-1; D is uncertain. V dropped 5 bases and J dropped 6 bases, with 8 bases sitting between them. Germline V lookup: CDR1 LNHDA, CDR2 SQIVND (reference sequence). The CDR3 is 12 amino acids. The CDR3 protein is CASSEFTNEQFF. Written as DNA, the CDR3 is TGTGCCAGTAGTGAGTTCACCAATGAGCAGTTCTTC.

This chain links TRBV7-6 with TRBJ2-5, with a tentative D call TRBD2 (6 bases). Germline V gene data show CDR1 as SGHVS and CDR2 as FNYEAQ. CDR3 length: 15 amino acids. V gave up 7 bases and J gave up 1 base, with 16 bases separating them. Here the CDR3 DNA reads TGTGCCAGCACCCCAATAGCGGTAATCCAAGAGACCCAGTACTTC. It yields the protein CASTPIAVIQETQYF.

This chain links TRBV28 with TRBJ1-6; 7 bases are a match to TRBD1. CDR1 is MDHEN, CDR2 SYDVKM, per germline. The length of the CDR3 is 14 residues. Trimming cost V 6 bases and J 9 bases; bases outside gene matches: 8. The CDR3 here is CASRPTGNVSPLHF. The CDR3 region has the DNA TGTGCCAGCAGACCGACAGGGAATGTTTCACCCCTCCACTTT. Full variable domain (missing parts from reference TRBV28 and TRBJ1-6): DVKVTQSSRYLVKRTGEKVFLECVQDMDHENMFWYRQDPGLGLRLIYFSYDVKMKEKGDIPEGYSVSREKKERFSLILESASTNQTSMYLCASRPTGNVSPLHFGNGTRLTVT.

The J gene is TRBJ2-7, the V gene TRBV29-1; 9 positions match TRBD1. Germline CDR1 SQVTM, CDR2 ANQGSEA. The length of the CDR3 is 15 residues. Trimming took 0 bases from V and 3 from J; bases not matched to a gene: 6. In DNA, the CDR3 is TGCAGCGTTGAAGATAGGATGACAGGGGGCTACGAGCAGTACTTC. Its protein is CSVEDRMTGGYEQYF.

The chain joins TRBV7-9 to TRBJ2-5; D might be TRBD1 (6 bases). The J call could be wrong; TRBJ2-7 is a better fit for the DNA end. Germline CDR1 SEHNR, CDR2 FQNEAQ (reference sequence). CDR3 length: 16 residues. The CDR3 sequence is CASSLAGARRNSEQYF. The DNA of the CDR3 is TGTGCCAGCAGCTTAGCGGGGGCTAGACGAAACTCCGAGCAGTACTTC.

V usage is TRBV5-1 and J usage is TRBJ1-4; 7 nucleotides line up with TRBD1. CDR1 and CDR2 (germline): SGHRS, YFSETQ. The ends lost 1 base at V and 0 bases at J; junction bases unmatched: 3. This CDR3 has 16 amino acids. CDR3 sequence: CASSLSGTATNEKLFF. CDR3 sequence (DNA): TGCGCCAGCAGCTTGTCGGGGACAGCAACTAATGAAAAACTGTTTTTT. Combining the CDR3 with reference TRBV5-1 and TRBJ1-4 gives the whole variable domain KAGVTQTPRYLIKTRGQQVTLSCSPISGHRSVSWYQQTPGQGLQFLFEYFSETQRNKGNFPGRFSGRQFSNSRSEMNVSTLELGDSALYLCASSLSGTATNEKLFFGSGTQLSVL.

V gene TRBV11-1 combines with J gene TRBJ2-2, with D unresolved. The CDR3 loop spans 14 amino acids. Germline CDR1 is SGHAT and CDR2 is FQDESV (reference sequence). Deletions cut 5 bases from V and 8 bases from J, with 15 bases between. In nucleotides, the CDR3 is TGTGCCAGCAGCCCCCGAGGAGTGAATGGGGAGCTGTTTTTT. Its protein product is CASSPRGVNGELFF.

The J gene is TRBJ2-5, the V gene TRBV2, with 7 bases aligning to TRBD2. Losses at the gene ends were 4 bases for V and 2 bases for J; bases not matched to a gene: 4. The CDR3 consists of 14 residues. The germline V gene has CDR1 SNHLY and CDR2 FYNNEI. The CDR3 region has the DNA TGTGCCAGCAGTGGTTCGGGAGGACAAGAGACCCAGTACTTC. Translation: CASSGSGGQETQYF.

The chain joins TRBV2 to TRBJ1-2, with 7 bases lining up with TRBD1. Germline trimming cut 6 bases from V and 1 base from J; bases unmatched to any gene: 8. The germline gives CDR1 SNHLY, CDR2 FYNNEI. CDR3 length equals 15 residues. CDR3 amino acids: CASRGGQVFNYGYTF. The CDR3 DNA reads TGTGCCAGCAGGGGAGGACAGGTTTTTAACTATGGCTACACCTTC.

V gene TRBV27 combines with J gene TRBJ2-3; TRBD2 agrees at 9 bases. This CDR3 is built from 18 residues. V lost 4 bases, J lost 4 bases, and 15 bases stayed unmatched. CDR1 and CDR2 from the germline V gene are MNHEY and SMNVEV (reference sequence). The CDR3: CASSSPGSGRTGADTQYF. The CDR3 nucleotides read TGTGCCAGCAGTTCCCCTGGCAGCGGGAGGACCGGGGCAGATACGCAGTATTTT.

The chain has TRBV15 and TRBJ2-7, with TRBD2 matching 9 bases. The V and J ends lost 5 bases and 1 base, in that order; junction bases with no gene match: 15. CDR3 length: 18 amino acids. CDR1 LNHNV and CDR2 YYDKDF come from the germline V gene (reference sequence). CDR3: CATSSPGQLSGGSYEQYF. DNA for the CDR3: TGTGCCACCAGCTCTCCGGGACAGTTAAGCGGGGGGTCCTACGAGCAGTACTTC. Filled out from reference TRBV15 and TRBJ2-7, the complete variable domain reads DAMVIQNPRYQVTQFGKPVTLSCSQTLNHNVMYWYQQKSSQAPKLLFHYYDKDFNNEADTPDNFQSRRPNTSFCFLDIRSPGLGDTAMYLCATSSPGQLSGGSYEQYFGPGTRLTVT.

The J gene is TRBJ1-2, the V gene TRBV18; 7 bases fit TRBD1. The CDR3 is made up of 13 amino acids. Per germline, CDR1 KGHSH and CDR2 LQKENI. V shed 2 bases, J shed 6 bases, and the junction held 3 bases outside the gene matches. The CDR3: CASSPTGTDGYTF. In nucleotides, the CDR3 is TGTGCCAGCTCACCAACCGGGACAGATGGCTACACCTTC.

The CDR3: CASSEGLRYEQYV. As DNA, the CDR3 is TGTGCCAGCAGCGAGGGACTCCGCTACGAGCAGTACGTC. J is TRBJ2-7 and V is TRBV5-6; D possibly corresponds to TRBD2 (6 bases). The CDR3 is 13 residues long. Trimming removed 4 bases from V and 3 bases from J, with 11 bases in between. Germline V gene sequence: CDR1 SGHDT, CDR2 YYEEEE.

The chain employs TRBV29-1 and TRBJ1-3; 8 bases align to TRBD1. J lost 1 base, V lost 4 bases, and 9 bases had no gene match. The germline gives CDR1 SQVTM, CDR2 ANQGSEA. The CDR3 sequence is 16 residues long. CDR3 loop: CSVGHGQGASGNTIYF. CDR3 in DNA: TGCAGCGTTGGTCATGGCCAGGGGGCTTCTGGAAACACCATATATTTT.